This record concerns one T cell receptor (beta chain) sequence. Antigen unknown. Just one base apart from a much larger clone, this may be a read error. Germline V gene data show CDR1 as LGHDT and CDR2 as YNNKEL (reference sequence). The CDR3 contains 13 residues. Trimming took 3 bases from V and 10 from J, leaving 10 bases between them. One entry per CDR3 protein, called by TCRdb with MiXCR from the 5' RACE reads. The table shows around 50,000 distinct CDR3 sequences, with less than 30% occurring only once. Cells sorted as Tregs were CD4+, CD25+ and CD127-/low. General study findings and limits: In terms of TCR gene usage, tumor memory CD4+ T cells clustered together with blood and lymph node memory CD4+ cells, as well as with lymph node naive CD4+ cells.

The sample comprised tumor-infiltrating Tregs sorted from the breast tumor. This clonotype was obtained from a female donor with breast cancer. The chain has TRBV3-1 and TRBJ1-6; D is uncertain. CDR3 nucleotides: TGTGCCAGCAGCCAGAACCTGGAGTCACCCCTCCACTTT. Translation: CASSQNLESPLHF.